Sequencing of this T cell receptor beta chain was carried out in a study of T cell changes during pregnancy in multiple sclerosis. Profiled with immunoSEQ multiplex PCR; TCRdb holds only in-frame clones, not every one. The sample carries around 56,000 clones, roughly 94% recorded once. Germline V gene sequence: CDR1 MNHEY, CDR2 SMNVEV (reference sequence). The length of the CDR3 is 16 residues. Unmatched junction bases numbered 9, after V lost 5 bases and J lost 6 bases. This specimen consisted of CD8+ T cells from peripheral blood mononuclear cells, obtained after pregnancy. The V call is TRBV27, the J call TRBJ2-3, with 12 bases aligning to TRBD2. The sequence was obtained from a female donor with multiple sclerosis, enrolled in a pregnancy study. The CDR3 nucleotides are TGTGCCAGCAGTCCGCGACTAGCGGGAGTCCCGGATACGCAGTATTTT. Translated, it gives CASSPRLAGVPDTQYF.